This T cell receptor (beta chain) was found in a study of T cell responses to AZD1222 COVID-19 vaccine. Germline V gene data show CDR1 as SEHNR and CDR2 as FQNEAQ (reference sequence). V lost 5 bases and J lost 5; bases outside the gene matches: 10. The CDR3 is 15 residues long. On this clone itself: What it binds is not known.

Findings of the study overall: Reports indicate that nearly half of spike-specific TCRs are directed at unmutated variant regions. Recipients of two AZD1222 doses showed rising Spike-specific TCR breadth and depth.

Produced via immunoSEQ multiplex PCR; TCRdb's table is partial and in-frame only. Of 100,000 to 150,000 clones detected, under 90% appear once; the ten largest clones hold 7% to 8%. The sequencing used peripheral blood, collected on day 0 of AZD1222 vaccination. The V call is TRBV7-9, the J call TRBJ1-2; 8 bases align to TRBD1. The receptor was isolated from an adult in good health. The CDR3 is CASSPRTGILYGYTF. As DNA, the CDR3 is TGTGCCAGCAGCCCCAGGACAGGGATCTTATATGGCTACACCTTC. The full variable domain, its missing parts supplied by reference TRBV7-9 and TRBJ1-2, is DTGVSQNPRHKITKRGQNVTFRCDPISEHNRLYWYRQTLGQGPEFLTYFQNEAQLEKSRLLSDRFSAERPKGSFSTLEIQRTEQGDSAMYLCASSPRTGILYGYTFGSGTRLTVV.